This T cell receptor beta chain appears in the sequencing data of a study of cytomegalovirus exposure and HLA in healthy donors. Whole-study results and caveats: Altogether, some 170 TCR beta chains were recorded as cytomegalovirus-associated.

V gave up 5 bases and J gave up 6 bases, with 11 bases separating them. Germline CDR1 DFQATT, CDR2 SNEGSKA (reference sequence). The CDR3 spans 11 residues. Concerning this clone itself: Its antigen remains unidentified.

PCR primers comprised 60 Vbeta and 13 Jbeta primers. In the source study's methods: Later analysis identified roughly 82 million unique TCR beta chains, about 10 million shared. The data were produced by immunoSEQ multiplex PCR, yet TCRdb's version contains in-frame clones alone and is incomplete. V and J calls and clone size follow that table, whereas D and trimming were derived from the DNA. The sample has about 130,000 clones. The origin of this receptor is a woman aged 40 to 50 in good health and CMV-seronegative. Sequenced input: PBMCs. The chain links TRBV20-1 to TRBJ2-7; tentative D call: TRBD1 (6 bases). The CDR3 sequence: CSAGGVAEQYF. The DNA for the CDR3 is TGCAGTGCTGGGGGCGTTGCCGAGCAGTACTTC.